These 10 T cell receptor beta chains were all obtained from the same sample, sequenced in a study of cytomegalovirus exposure and HLA in healthy donors. Primers included in the PCR were 60 Vbeta and 13 Jbeta primers. Profiled with immunoSEQ multiplex PCR; TCRdb holds only in-frame clones, not every one. The table lists 80,000 to 95,000 clones, roughly 70% of them singletons. Sequenced sample: PBMCs. The receptor source for this set is a woman in her fifties or sixties in good health and CMV-seropositive.

The chain has TRBV28 and TRBJ1-2; 7 bases fit TRBD1. The CDR3 length is 13 residues. The ends lost 4 bases at V and 8 bases at J; junction bases unmatched: 7. Germline V gene sequence: CDR1 MDHEN, CDR2 SYDVKM. The CDR3 DNA sequence: TGTGCCAGCAGTTGGGTCCAGGGGGTCGGCTACACCTTC. Translated: CASSWVQGVGYTF.

The chain links TRBV11-2 to TRBJ1-1; 7 nucleotides agree with TRBD1. Unmatched junction bases numbered 4, after V lost 5 bases and J lost 1 base. The CDR3 covers 14 residues. The germline V gene encodes CDR1 SGHAT and CDR2 FQNNGV. The CDR3 DNA reads TGTGCCAGCAGCCCGGGGACAGCGAACACTGAAGCTTTCTTT. Its translation is CASSPGTANTEAFF.

This chain connects TRBV27 to TRBJ2-5; 10 nucleotides align to TRBD1. Per germline, CDR1 MNHEY and CDR2 SMNVEV (reference sequence). The CDR3 is 17 residues long. Germline trimming cut 0 bases from V and 7 bases from J; bases unmatched to any gene: 11. CDR3 sequence: CASSLSPGTGAQMTQYF. In DNA form, the CDR3 reads TGTGCCAGCAGTTTATCCCCGGGGACAGGGGCCCAAATGACCCAGTACTTC.

CDR3: CASTEDLARLRFF. In DNA, the CDR3 is TGTGCCAGCACCGAAGATCTAGCGCGTCTTCGGTTCTTC. The rearrangement links TRBV6-6 to TRBJ2-1, with D maybe TRBD2 (6 bases). The CDR3 is 13 amino acids. Germline CDR1 is MNHNY and CDR2 is SVGAGI (reference sequence). Trimming removed 7 bases from V and 15 bases from J, with 22 bases in between.

The rearrangement uses TRBV5-1 and TRBJ2-3; 10 bases map to TRBD2. CDR1 is SGHRS, CDR2 YFSETQ, per germline. V was pared by 0 bases and J by 0 bases, with 10 bases of the junction left unmatched. This CDR3 has 19 amino acids. The CDR3 DNA reads as TGCGCCAGCAGCTTGGCCGGAGTAGCGGGAGGCCTCAGCACAGATACGCAGTATTTT. It is translated as CASSLAGVAGGLSTDTQYF.

This clone is a singleton in its sample. This CDR3 is CASSRLAEHSYEQYF. CDR3 DNA sequence: TGTGCCAGCAGCCGACTAGCGGAGCACTCCTACGAGCAGTACTTC. This chain links TRBV6-5 with TRBJ2-7, with 9 bases aligning to TRBD2. The length of the CDR3 is 15 residues. With 6 bases clipped from V and 0 bases from J, the junction kept 6 bases outside the gene matches. The V gene's germline CDR1 is MNHEY and CDR2 SVGAGI.

This clone showed up just once. This sequence joins TRBV28 and TRBJ2-1; D is perhaps TRBD1 (6 bases). CDR3 length: 14 residues. Germline V gives CDR1 MDHEN, CDR2 SYDVKM. Trimming stripped 3 bases from V and 6 bases from J, with 12 bases between. CDR3 region: CASSFPPGVNEQFF. The CDR3 DNA reads TGTGCCAGCAGTTTCCCTCCAGGGGTCAATGAGCAGTTCTTC.

The table lists this clone with a count of one. V usage is TRBV7-3 and J usage is TRBJ2-7; 11 bases line up with TRBD2. Germline CDR1 SGHTA, CDR2 FQGTGA. This CDR3 contains 15 residues. Losses at the gene ends were 7 bases for V and 3 bases for J; bases not matched to a gene: 8. CDR3 region: CASNPCGTSGYEQYF. The CDR3 DNA follows: TGTGCCAGCAACCCGTGTGGGACTAGCGGCTACGAGCAGTACTTC.

The rearrangement uses TRBV6-6 and TRBJ1-2, with 8 bases aligning to TRBD1. The CDR3 spans 11 residues. Germline trimming cut 7 bases from V and 8 bases from J; bases unmatched to any gene: 3. Germline V gene lookup returns CDR1 MNHNY and CDR2 SVGAGI (reference sequence). The CDR3 DNA is TGTGCCAGCAAAGGACAGGGAGGCTACACCTTC. Protein product: CASKGQGGYTF.

J is TRBJ2-3 and V is TRBV7-9, with a weak D call TRBD2 (5 bases). Trimming cost V 2 bases and J 2 bases, with 8 bases left between them. The V gene's germline CDR1 is SEHNR and CDR2 FQNEAQ (reference sequence). CDR3 length: 14 residues. The CDR3 here is CASSLTGFTDTQYF. CDR3 nucleotide sequence: TGTGCCAGCAGCTTAACGGGGTTCACAGATACGCAGTATTTT.